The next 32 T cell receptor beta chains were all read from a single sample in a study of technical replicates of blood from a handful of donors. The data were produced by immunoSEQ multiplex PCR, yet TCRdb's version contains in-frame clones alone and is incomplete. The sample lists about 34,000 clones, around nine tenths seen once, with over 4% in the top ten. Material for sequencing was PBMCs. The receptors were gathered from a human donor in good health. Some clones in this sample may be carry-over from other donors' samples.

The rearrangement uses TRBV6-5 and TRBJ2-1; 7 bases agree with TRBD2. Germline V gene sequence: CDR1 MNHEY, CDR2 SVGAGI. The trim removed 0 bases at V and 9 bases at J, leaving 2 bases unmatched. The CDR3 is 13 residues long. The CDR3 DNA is TGTGCCAGCAGTTACTCGGGAGGGGCTGAGCAGTTCTTC. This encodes CASSYSGGAEQFF.

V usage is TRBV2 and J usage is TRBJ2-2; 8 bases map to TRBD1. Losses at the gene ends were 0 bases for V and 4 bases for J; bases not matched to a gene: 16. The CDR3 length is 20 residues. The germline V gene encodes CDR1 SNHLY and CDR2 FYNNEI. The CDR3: CASSEAFIFWDRFITGELFF. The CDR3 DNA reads TGTGCCAGCAGTGAAGCGTTTATTTTCTGGGACAGGTTTATCACCGGGGAGCTGTTTTTT.

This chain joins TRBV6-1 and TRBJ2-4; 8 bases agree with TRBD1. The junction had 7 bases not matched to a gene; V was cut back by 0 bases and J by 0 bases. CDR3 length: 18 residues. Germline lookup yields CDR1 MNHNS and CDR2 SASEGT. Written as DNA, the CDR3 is TGTGCCAGCAGTGAAGCGTCAGGGGGCTATCTAGCCAAAAACATTCAGTACTTC. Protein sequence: CASSEASGGYLAKNIQYF.

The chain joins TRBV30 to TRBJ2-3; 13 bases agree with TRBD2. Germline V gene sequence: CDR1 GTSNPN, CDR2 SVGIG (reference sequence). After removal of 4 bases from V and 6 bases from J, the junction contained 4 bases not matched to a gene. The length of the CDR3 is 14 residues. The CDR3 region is CAWTLAGGPDTQYF. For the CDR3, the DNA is TGTGCCTGGACACTAGCGGGAGGGCCCGATACGCAGTATTTT.

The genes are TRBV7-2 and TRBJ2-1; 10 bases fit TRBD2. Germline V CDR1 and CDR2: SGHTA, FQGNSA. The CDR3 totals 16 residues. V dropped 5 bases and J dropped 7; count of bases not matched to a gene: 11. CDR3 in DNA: TGTGCCAGCAGCCCAGCTAGCGGGAGTTTAGGAAATGAGCAGTTCTTC. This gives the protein CASSPASGSLGNEQFF.

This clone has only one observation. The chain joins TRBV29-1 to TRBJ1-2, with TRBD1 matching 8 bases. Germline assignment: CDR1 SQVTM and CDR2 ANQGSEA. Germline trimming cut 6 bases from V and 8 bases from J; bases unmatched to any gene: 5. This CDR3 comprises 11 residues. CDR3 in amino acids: CSVLTGAGYTF. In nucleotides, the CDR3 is TGCAGCGTGTTGACAGGGGCAGGCTACACCTTC.

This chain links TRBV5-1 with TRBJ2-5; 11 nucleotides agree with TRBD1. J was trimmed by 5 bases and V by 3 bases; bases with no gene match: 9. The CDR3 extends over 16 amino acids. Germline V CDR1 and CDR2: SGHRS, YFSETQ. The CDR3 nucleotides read TGCGCCAGCAGCTCTGACGGACAGGGGGCAGGGGAGACCCAGTACTTC. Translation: CASSSDGQGAGETQYF.

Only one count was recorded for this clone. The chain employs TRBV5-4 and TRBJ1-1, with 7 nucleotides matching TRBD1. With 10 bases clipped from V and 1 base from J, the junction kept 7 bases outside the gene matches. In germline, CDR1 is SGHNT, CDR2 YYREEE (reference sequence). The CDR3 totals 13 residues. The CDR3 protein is CAGHRGPNTEAFF. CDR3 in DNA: TGTGCCGGCCACAGGGGCCCGAACACTGAAGCTTTCTTT.

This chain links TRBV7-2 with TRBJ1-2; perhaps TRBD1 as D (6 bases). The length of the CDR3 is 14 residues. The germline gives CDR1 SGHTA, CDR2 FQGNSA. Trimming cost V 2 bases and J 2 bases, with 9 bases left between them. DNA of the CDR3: TGTGCCAGCAGCTTAAGTACAGGGAACTATGGCTACACCTTC. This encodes CASSLSTGNYGYTF.

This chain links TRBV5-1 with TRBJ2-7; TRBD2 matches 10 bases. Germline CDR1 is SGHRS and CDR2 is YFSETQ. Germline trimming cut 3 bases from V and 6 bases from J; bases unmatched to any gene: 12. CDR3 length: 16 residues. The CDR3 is CASSSRTTSGSAEQYF. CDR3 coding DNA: TGCGCCAGCAGCTCCAGAACGACTAGCGGGTCAGCCGAGCAGTACTTC.

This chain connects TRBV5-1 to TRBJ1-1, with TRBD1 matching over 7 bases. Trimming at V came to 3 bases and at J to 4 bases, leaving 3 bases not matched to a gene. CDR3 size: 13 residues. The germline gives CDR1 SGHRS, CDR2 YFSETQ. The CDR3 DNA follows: TGCGCCAGCAGCTACCAGGGGGGCACTGAAGCTTTCTTT. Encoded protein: CASSYQGGTEAFF.

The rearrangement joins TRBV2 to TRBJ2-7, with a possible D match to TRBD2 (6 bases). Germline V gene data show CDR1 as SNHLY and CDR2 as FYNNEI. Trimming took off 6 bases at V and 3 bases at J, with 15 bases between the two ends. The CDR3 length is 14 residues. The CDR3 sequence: CASRREVTDYEQYF. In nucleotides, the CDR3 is TGTGCCAGCAGGAGGGAGGTGACAGACTACGAGCAGTACTTC.

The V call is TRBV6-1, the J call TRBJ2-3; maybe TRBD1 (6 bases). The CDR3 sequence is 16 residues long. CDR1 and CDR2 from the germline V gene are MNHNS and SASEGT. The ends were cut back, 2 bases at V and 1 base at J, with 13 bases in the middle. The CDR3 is CASSETWGLGTDTQYF. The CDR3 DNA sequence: TGTGCCAGCAGTGAAACCTGGGGGCTCGGCACAGATACGCAGTATTTT.

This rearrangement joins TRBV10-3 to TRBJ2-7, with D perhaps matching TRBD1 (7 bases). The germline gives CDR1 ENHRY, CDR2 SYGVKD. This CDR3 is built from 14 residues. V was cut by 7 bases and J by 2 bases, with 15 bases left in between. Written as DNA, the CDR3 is TGTGCCATCACCCAGGGCAGGGGGGCCTACGAGCAGTACTTC. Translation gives CAITQGRGAYEQYF.

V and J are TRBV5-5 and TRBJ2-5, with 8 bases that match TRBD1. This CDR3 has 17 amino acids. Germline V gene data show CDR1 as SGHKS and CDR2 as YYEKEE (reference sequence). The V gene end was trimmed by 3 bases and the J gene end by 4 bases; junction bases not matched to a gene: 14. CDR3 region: CASSSGRTGRKLETQYF. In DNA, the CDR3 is TGTGCCAGCAGCTCCGGCCGGACAGGGAGGAAGTTAGAGACCCAGTACTTC.

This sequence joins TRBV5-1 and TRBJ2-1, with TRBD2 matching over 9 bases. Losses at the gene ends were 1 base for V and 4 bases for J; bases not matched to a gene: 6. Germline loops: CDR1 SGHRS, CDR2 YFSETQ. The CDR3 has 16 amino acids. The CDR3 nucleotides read TGCGCCAGCAGCTTGAATCGACTAGCGGATTACAATGAGCAGTTCTTC. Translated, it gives CASSLNRLADYNEQFF.

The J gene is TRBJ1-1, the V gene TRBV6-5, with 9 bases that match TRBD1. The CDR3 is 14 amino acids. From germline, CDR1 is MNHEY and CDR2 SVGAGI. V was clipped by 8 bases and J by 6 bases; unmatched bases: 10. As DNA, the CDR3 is TGTGCCAGCGTACGGGACAGGGTTGCTGCTGAAGCTTTCTTT. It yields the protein CASVRDRVAAEAFF.

The CDR3 is CASSPDRPRRDEQYF. The CDR3 nucleotides read TGTGCCAGCAGCCCGGACAGGCCTAGGAGGGATGAGCAGTACTTC. V is TRBV7-9 and J is TRBJ2-7, with D tentatively TRBD1 (7 bases). Germline V gene sequence: CDR1 SEHNR, CDR2 FQNEAQ (reference sequence). The CDR3 spans 15 residues. Trimming took off 5 bases at V and 7 bases at J, with 21 bases between the two ends.

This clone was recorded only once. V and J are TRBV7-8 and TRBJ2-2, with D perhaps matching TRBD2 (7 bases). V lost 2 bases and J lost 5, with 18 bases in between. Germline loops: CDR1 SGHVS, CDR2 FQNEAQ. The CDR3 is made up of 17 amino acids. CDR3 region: CASSLNPSGGPTGELFF. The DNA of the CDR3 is TGTGCCAGCAGCTTAAACCCCTCGGGGGGCCCAACCGGGGAGCTGTTTTTT. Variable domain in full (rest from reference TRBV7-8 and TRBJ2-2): GAGVSQSPRYKVAKRGQDVALRCDPISGHVSLFWYQQALGQGPEFLTYFQNEAQLDKSGLPSDRFFAERPEGSVSTLKIQRTQQEDSAVYLCASSLNPSGGPTGELFFGEGSRLTVL.

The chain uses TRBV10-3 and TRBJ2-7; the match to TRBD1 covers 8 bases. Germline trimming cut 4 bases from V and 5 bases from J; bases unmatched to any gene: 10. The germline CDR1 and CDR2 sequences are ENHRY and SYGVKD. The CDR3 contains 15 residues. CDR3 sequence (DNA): TGTGCCATCAGTGGAACCATTCTCAGGGGGCACGAGCAGTACTTC. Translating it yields CAISGTILRGHEQYF.

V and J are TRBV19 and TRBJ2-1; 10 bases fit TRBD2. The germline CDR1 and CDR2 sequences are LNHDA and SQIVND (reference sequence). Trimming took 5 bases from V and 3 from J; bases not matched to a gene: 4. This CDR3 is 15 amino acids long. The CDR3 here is CASSELAGDYNEQFF. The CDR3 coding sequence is TGTGCCAGTAGTGAGCTAGCGGGGGACTACAATGAGCAGTTCTTC.

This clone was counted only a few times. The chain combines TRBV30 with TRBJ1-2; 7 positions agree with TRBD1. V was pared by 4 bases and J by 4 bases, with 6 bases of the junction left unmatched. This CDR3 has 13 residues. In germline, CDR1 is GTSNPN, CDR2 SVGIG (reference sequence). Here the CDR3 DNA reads TGTGCCTGGACATTGCACAGGGGCTATGGCTACACCTTC. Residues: CAWTLHRGYGYTF. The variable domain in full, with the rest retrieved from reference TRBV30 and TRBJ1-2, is SQTIHQWPATLVQPVGSPLSLECTVEGTSNPNLYWYRQAAGRGLQLLFYSVGIGQISSEVPQNLSASRPQDRQFILSSKKLLLSDSGFYLCAWTLHRGYGYTFGSGTRLTVV.

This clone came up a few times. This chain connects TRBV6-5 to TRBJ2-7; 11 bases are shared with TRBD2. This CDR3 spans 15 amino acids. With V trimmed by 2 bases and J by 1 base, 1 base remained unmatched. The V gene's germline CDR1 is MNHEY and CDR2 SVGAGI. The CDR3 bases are TGTGCCAGCAGTTACACTAGCGGGAGTTCCTACGAGCAGTACTTC. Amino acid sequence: CASSYTSGSSYEQYF.

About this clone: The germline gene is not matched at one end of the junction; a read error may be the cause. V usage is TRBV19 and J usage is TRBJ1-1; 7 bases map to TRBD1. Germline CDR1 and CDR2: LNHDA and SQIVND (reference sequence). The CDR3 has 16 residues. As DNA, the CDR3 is TGTGCCGGTAGTATAATCGTGGACAGGATGAACACTGAAGCTTTCTTT. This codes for CAGSIIVDRMNTEAFF.

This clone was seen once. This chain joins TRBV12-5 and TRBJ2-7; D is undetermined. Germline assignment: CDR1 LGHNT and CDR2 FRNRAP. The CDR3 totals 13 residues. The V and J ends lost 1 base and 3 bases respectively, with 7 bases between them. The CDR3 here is CASGLGHHYEQYF. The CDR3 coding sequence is TGTGCTAGTGGTTTGGGACATCACTACGAGCAGTACTTC. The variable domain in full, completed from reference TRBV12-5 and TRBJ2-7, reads DARVTQTPRHKVTEMGQEVTMRCQPILGHNTVFWYRQTMMQGLELLAYFRNRAPLDDSGMPKDRFSAEMPDATLATLKIQPSEPRDSAVYFCASGLGHHYEQYFGPGTRLTVT.

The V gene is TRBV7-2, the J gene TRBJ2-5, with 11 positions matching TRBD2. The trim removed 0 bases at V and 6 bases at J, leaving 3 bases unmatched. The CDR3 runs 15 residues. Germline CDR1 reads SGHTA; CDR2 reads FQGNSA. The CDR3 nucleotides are TGTGCCAGCAGCTTAGCTAGCGGGAGGGCTAAGACCCAGTACTTC. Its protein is CASSLASGRAKTQYF. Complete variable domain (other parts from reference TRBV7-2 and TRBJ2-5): GAGVSQSPSNKVTEKGKDVELRCDPISGHTALYWYRQSLGQGLEFLIYFQGNSAPDKSGLPSDRFSAERTGGSVSTLTIQRTQQEDSAVYLCASSLASGRAKTQYFGPGTRLLVL.

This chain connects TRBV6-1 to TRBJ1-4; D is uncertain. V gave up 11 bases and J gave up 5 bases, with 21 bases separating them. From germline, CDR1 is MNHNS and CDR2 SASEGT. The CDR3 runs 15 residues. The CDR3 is CAAGTTPSRNEKLFF. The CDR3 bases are TGTGCCGCGGGTACGACCCCGAGCCGAAATGAAAAACTGTTTTTT.

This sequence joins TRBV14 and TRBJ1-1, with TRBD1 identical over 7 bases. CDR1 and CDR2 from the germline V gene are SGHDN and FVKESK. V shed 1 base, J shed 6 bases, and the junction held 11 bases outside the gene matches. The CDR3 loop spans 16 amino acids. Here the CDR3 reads CASSQGSSQGQAEAFF. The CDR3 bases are TGTGCCAGCAGCCAAGGATCGTCCCAAGGACAGGCTGAAGCTTTCTTT. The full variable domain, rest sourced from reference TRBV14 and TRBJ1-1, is EAGVTQFPSHSVIEKGQTVTLRCDPISGHDNLYWYRRVMGKEIKFLLHFVKESKQDESGMPNNRFLAERTGGTYSTLKVQPAELEDSGVYFCASSQGSSQGQAEAFFGQGTRLTVV.

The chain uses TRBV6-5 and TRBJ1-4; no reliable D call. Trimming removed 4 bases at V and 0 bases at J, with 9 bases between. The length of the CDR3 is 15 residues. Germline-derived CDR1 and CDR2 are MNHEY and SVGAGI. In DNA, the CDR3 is TGTGCCAGCAGTTCCCTCACAGCAACTAATGAAAAACTGTTTTTT. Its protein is CASSSLTATNEKLFF.

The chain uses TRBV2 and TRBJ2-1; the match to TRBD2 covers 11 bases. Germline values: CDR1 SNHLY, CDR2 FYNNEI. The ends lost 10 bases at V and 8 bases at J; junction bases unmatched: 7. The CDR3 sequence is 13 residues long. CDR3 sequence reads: CATSGGIVDEQFF. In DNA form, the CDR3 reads TGTGCCACTAGCGGGGGGATTGTAGATGAGCAGTTCTTC.

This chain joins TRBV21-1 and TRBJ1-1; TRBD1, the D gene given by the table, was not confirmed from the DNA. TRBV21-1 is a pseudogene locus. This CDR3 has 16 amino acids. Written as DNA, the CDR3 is TGTGCCAGCAGCAAAGGGACAGGCGACGTGAACACTGAAGCTTTCTTT. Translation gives CASSKGTGDVNTEAFF.

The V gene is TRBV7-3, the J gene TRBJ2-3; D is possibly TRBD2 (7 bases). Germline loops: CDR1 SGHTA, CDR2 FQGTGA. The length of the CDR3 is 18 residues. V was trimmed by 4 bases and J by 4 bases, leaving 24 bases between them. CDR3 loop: CASSSGLRGGGASDTQYF. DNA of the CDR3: TGTGCCAGCAGCTCCGGCCTACGAGGGGGGGGCGCCTCAGATACGCAGTATTTT.